The entry that follows covers one TCR beta chain sequence. V lost 7 bases and J lost 3, with 15 bases in between. Germline-derived CDR1 and CDR2 are LNHDA and SQIVND (reference sequence). This CDR3 comprises 14 residues. The entry originates in a study of glioma-infiltrating T cells after dendritic cell vaccination. About the study: Patients received three intradermal dendritic cell vaccine injections at biweekly intervals.

Produced via immunoSEQ multiplex PCR; TCRdb's table is partial and in-frame only. The sample consists of some 100,000 clones, about 83% of them appearing once. The TCR sequence derives from a human donor with glioblastoma. The specimen was blood, collected before dendritic cell vaccination. This sequence joins TRBV19 and TRBJ1-2; D is possibly TRBD1 (6 bases). CDR3 in DNA: TGTGCCAGTATTTTGGAGGACAGCCACTATGGCTACACCTTC. Translated, it gives CASILEDSHYGYTF.